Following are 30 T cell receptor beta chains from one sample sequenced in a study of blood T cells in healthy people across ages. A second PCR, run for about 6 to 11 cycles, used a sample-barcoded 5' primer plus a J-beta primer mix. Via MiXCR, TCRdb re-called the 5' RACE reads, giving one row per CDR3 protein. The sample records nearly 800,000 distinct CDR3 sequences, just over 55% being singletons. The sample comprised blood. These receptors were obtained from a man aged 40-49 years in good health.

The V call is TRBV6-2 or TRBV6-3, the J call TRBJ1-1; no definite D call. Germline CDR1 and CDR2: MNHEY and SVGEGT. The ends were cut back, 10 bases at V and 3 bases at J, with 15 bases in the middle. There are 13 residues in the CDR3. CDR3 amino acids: CATHHLVDTEAFF. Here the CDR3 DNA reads TGTGCCACCCACCACCTGGTGGACACTGAAGCTTTCTTT.

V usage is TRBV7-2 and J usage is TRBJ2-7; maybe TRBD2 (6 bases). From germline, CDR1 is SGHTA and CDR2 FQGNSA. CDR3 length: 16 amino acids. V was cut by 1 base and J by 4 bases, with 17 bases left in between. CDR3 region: CASSLVTGSVGYEQYF. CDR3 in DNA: TGTGCCAGCAGCTTAGTCACCGGGAGTGTCGGGTACGAGCAGTACTTC.

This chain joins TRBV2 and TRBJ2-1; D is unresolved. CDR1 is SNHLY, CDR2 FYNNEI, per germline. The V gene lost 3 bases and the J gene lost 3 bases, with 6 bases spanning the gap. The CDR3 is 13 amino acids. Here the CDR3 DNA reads TGTGCCAGCAGTGACCTTAGCTACAATGAGCAGTTCTTC. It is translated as CASSDLSYNEQFF.

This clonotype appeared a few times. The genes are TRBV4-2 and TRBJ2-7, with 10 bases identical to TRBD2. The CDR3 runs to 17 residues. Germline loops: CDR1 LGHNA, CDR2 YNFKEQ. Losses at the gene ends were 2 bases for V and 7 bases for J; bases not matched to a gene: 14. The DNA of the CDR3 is TGTGCCAGCAGCCAATCGGTCCGTCTAGCGGGAGATGGAGAGCAGTACTTC. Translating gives CASSQSVRLAGDGEQYF.

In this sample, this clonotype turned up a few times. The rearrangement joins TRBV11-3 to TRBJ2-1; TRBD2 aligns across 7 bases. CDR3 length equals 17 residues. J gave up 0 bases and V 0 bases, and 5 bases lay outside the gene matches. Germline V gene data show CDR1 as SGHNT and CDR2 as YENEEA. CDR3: CASSLDREAFSYNEQFF. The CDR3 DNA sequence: TGTGCCAGCAGCTTAGATCGGGAGGCCTTCTCCTACAATGAGCAGTTCTTC.

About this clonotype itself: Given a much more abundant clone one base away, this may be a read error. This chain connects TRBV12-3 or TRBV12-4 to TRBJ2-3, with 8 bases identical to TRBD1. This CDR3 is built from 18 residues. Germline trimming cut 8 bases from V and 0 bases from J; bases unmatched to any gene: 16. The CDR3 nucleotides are TGTGCCAGCCCCGTACTGACAGGGGCCCTGGCGAGCACAGATACGCAGTATTTT. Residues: CASPVLTGALASTDTQYF.

CDR3 nucleotide sequence: TGCAGCGCTAGTAGCGGGGACACTGAAGCTTTCTTT. It yields the protein CSASSGDTEAFF. This chain uses TRBV29-1 with TRBJ1-1; D gene ambiguous. The V and J ends lost 7 bases and 3 bases respectively, with 12 bases between them. In germline, CDR1 is SQVTM, CDR2 ANQGSEA. This CDR3 has 12 residues.

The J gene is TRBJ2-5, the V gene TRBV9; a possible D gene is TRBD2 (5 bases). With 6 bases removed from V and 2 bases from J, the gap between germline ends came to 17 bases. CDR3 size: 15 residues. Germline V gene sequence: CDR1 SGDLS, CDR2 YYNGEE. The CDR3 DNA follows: TGTGCCAGCACCACGTCGGGGAAGACGCAAGAGACCCAGTACTTC. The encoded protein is CASTTSGKTQETQYF.

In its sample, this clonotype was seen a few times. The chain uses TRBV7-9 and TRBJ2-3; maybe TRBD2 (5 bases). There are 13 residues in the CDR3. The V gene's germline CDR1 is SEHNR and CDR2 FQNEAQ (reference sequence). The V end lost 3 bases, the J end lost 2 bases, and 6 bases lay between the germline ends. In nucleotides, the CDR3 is TGTGCCAGCAGCTTCGGGGACACAGATACGCAGTATTTT. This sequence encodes CASSFGDTDTQYF.

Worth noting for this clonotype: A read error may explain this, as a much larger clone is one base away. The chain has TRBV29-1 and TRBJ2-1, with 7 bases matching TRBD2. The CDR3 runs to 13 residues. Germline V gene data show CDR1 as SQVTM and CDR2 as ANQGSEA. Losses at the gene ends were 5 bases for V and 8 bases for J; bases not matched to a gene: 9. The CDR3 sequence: CSVMRREWDEQFF. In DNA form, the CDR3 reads TGCAGCGTTATGAGGCGGGAGTGGGATGAGCAGTTCTTC.

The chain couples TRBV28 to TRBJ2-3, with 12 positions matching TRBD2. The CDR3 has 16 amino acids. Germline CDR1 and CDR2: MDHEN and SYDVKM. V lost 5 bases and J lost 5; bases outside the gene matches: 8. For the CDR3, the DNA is TGTGCCAGCAGTCCTAGGACTAGCGGGGTTGTAGATACGCAGTATTTT. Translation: CASSPRTSGVVDTQYF.

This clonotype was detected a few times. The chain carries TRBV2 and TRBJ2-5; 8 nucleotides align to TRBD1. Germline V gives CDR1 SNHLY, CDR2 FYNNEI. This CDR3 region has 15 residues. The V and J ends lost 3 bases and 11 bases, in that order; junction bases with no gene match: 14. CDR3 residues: CASSETRGLVDEQYF. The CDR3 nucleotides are TGTGCCAGCAGTGAGACCAGGGGGCTAGTCGATGAGCAGTACTTC.

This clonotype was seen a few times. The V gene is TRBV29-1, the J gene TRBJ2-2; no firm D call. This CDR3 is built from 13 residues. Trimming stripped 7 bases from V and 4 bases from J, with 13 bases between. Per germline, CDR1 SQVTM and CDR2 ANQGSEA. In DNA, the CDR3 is TGCAGCGGTCGCCGAACTGCCACCGGGGAGCTGTTTTTT. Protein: CSGRRTATGELFF.

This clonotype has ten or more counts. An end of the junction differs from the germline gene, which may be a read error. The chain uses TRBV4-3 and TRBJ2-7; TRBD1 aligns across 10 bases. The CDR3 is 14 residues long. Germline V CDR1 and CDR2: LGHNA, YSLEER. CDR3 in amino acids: CASSPGQGDYEQYF. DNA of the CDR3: TGTGCCAGCAGCCCCGGACAGGGGGACTACGAGCAGTACTTC.

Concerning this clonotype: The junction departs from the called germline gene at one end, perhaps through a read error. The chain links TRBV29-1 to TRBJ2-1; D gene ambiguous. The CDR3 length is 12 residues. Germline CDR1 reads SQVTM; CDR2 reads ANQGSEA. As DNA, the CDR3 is TGCGGCGTTGAGCTATCTCACAATGAGCAGTTCTTC. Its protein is CGVELSHNEQFF.

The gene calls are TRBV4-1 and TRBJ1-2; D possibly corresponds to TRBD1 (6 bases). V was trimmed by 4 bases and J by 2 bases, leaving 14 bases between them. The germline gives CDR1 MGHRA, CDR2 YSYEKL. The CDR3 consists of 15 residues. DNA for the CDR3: TGCGCCAGCAGCCCCGGACAGTTCAGCAACTATGGCTACACCTTC. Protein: CASSPGQFSNYGYTF.

CDR3 in amino acids: CASSPREFDTQYF. The DNA for the CDR3 is TGCGCCAGCAGCCCCCGAGAGTTTGATACGCAGTATTTT. The chain recombines TRBV4-1 with TRBJ2-3; D ambiguous. V gave up 4 bases and J gave up 6 bases, with 11 bases separating them. CDR3 length: 13 amino acids. The germline gives CDR1 MGHRA, CDR2 YSYEKL.

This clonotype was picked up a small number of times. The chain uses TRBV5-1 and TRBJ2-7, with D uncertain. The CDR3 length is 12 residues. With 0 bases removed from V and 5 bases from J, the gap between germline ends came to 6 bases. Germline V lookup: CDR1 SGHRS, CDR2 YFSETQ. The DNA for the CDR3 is TGCGCCAGCAGCTTGGTCGCCCACGAGCAGTACTTC. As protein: CASSLVAHEQYF.

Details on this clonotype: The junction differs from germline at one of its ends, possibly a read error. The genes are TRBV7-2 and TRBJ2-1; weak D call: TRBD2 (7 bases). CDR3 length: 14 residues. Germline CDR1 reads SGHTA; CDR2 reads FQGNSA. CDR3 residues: CASSPRGLHNKQFF. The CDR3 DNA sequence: TGTGCCAGCAGCCCCAGGGGACTACACAATAAGCAGTTCTTC.

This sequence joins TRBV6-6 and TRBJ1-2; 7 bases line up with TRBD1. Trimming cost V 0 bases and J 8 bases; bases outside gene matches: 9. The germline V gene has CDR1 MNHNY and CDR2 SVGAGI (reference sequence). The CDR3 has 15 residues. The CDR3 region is CASSYSQQGMDGYTF. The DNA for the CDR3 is TGTGCCAGCAGTTACTCGCAACAGGGGATGGACGGCTACACCTTC.

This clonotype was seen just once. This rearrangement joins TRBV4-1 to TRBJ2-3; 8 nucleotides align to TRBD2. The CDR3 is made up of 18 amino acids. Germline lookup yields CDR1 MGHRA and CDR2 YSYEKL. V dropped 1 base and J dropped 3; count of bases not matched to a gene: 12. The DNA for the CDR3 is TGCGCCAGCAGCCAAGCCCATCTCAGCGGGAGAGGAACAGATACGCAGTATTTT. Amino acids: CASSQAHLSGRGTDTQYF.

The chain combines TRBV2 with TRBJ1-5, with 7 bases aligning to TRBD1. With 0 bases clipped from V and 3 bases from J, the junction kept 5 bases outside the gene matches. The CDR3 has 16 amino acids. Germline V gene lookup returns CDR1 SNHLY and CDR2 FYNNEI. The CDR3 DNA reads TGTGCCAGCAGTGAAGCCAAGGACAGGACCAATCAGCCCCAGCATTTT. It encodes CASSEAKDRTNQPQHF.

The chain's CDR3 is CSARDVSQGATEAFF. Written as DNA, the CDR3 is TGCAGTGCTAGAGATGTCTCGCAGGGGGCTACTGAAGCTTTCTTT. The V call is TRBV20-1, the J call TRBJ1-1; 8 positions agree with TRBD1. In germline, CDR1 is DFQATT, CDR2 SNEGSKA (reference sequence). J gave up 5 bases and V 0 bases, and 8 bases lay outside the gene matches. This CDR3 comprises 15 residues.

In DNA, the CDR3 is TGTGCCAGCAGTGGCCAAGGACAGCCAGATACGCAGTATTTT. Protein: CASSGQGQPDTQYF. The gene calls are TRBV6-1 and TRBJ2-3; possible D gene TRBD1, 6 bases. This CDR3 is 14 amino acids long. Germline CDR1 is MNHNS and CDR2 is SASEGT. V was cut by 4 bases and J by 4 bases, with 12 bases left in between.

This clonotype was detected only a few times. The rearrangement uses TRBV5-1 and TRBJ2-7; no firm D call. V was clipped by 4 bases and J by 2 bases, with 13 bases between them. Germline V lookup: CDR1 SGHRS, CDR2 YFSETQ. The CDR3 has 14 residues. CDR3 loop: CASSVRAETYEQYF. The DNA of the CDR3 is TGCGCCAGCAGCGTCCGTGCGGAAACCTACGAGCAGTACTTC.

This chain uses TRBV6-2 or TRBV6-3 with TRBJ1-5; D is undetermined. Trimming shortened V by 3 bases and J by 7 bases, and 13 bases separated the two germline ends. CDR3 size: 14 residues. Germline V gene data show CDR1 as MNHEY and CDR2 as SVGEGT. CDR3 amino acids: CASSYGGSIQPQHF. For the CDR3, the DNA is TGTGCCAGCAGTTATGGAGGGTCTATACAGCCCCAGCATTTT.

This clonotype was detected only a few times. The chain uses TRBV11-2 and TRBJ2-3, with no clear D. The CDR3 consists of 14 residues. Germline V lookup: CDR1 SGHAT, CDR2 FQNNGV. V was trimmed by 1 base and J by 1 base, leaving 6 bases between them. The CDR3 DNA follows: TGTGCCAGCAGCTTAGTTTACCGCACAGATACGCAGTATTTT. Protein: CASSLVYRTDTQYF.

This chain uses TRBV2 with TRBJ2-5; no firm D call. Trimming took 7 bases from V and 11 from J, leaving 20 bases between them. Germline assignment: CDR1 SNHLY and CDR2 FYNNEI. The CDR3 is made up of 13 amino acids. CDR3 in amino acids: CASTWVGDNEQYF. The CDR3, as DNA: TGTGCCAGCACTTGGGTAGGAGACAATGAGCAGTACTTC.

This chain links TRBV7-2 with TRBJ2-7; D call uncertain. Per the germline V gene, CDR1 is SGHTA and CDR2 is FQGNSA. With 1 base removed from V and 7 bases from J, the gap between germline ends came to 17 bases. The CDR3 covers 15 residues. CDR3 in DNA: TGTGCCAGCAGCTTAGTTGCTACGATGAACAATGAGCAGTACTTC. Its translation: CASSLVATMNNEQYF.

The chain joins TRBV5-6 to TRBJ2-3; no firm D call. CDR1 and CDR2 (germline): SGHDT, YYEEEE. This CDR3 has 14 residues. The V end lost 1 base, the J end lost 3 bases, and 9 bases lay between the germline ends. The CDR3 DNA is TGTGCCAGCAGCTTGCTGCAGCTTACAGATACGCAGTATTTT. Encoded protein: CASSLLQLTDTQYF.